Sequencing of this TCR beta chain was carried out in a study of blood T cell repertoires in COVID-19. The V end lost 5 bases, the J end lost 0 bases, and 14 bases lay between the germline ends. The CDR3 runs 15 residues. CDR1 SEHNR and CDR2 FQNEAQ come from the germline V gene (reference sequence). Data came from immunoSEQ multiplex PCR; TCRdb stores just in-frame clones and leaves some out. The sample holds some 210,000 clones, 70% to 90% seen once. Input material: PBMCs or T cells enriched from blood (not recorded which). The receptor was isolated from a man aged 40-50 years who had recovered from COVID-19. The chain links TRBV7-9 to TRBJ2-7; D unclear. CDR3 nucleotide sequence: TGTGCCAGCAGCCACCGTCTCGAGAGCTCCTACGAGCAGTACTTC. Translated, it gives CASSHRLESSYEQYF. Looking up the rest from reference TRBV7-9 and TRBJ2-7 gives the full variable domain: DTGVSQNPRHKITKRGQNVTFRCDPISEHNRLYWYRQTLGQGPEFLTYFQNEAQLEKSRLLSDRFSAERPKGSFSTLEIQRTEQGDSAMYLCASSHRLESSYEQYFGPGTRLTVT.